The 12 T cell receptor beta chains below were found in one sample sequenced in a study of OX40 agonist ivuxolimab in advanced cancers. Produced via immunoSEQ multiplex PCR; TCRdb's table is partial and in-frame only. The data contain roughly 15,000 clones, about 88% of them singletons. Sequenced here: CD4+ or CD8+ T cells sorted from blood, sampled in a trial of the OX40 agonist ivuxolimab. The receptors were gathered from an adult with an advanced solid tumor such as melanoma, head and neck, liver or kidney cancer.

This clone has only a few counts. The rearrangement joins TRBV9 to TRBJ1-2; 10 bases map to TRBD1. CDR1 is SGDLS, CDR2 YYNGEE, per germline. The CDR3 has 16 residues. Losses at the gene ends were 0 bases for V and 6 bases for J; bases not matched to a gene: 8. The CDR3 here is CASSVGIWTGGNGYTF. As DNA, the CDR3 is TGTGCCAGCAGCGTAGGGATTTGGACAGGGGGAAATGGCTACACCTTC.

The genes are TRBV5-4 and TRBJ2-7, with 8 bases aligning to TRBD1. This CDR3 spans 16 amino acids. Germline CDR1 SGHNT, CDR2 YYREEE (reference sequence). The junction had 13 bases not matched to a gene; V was cut back by 4 bases and J by 4 bases. Written as DNA, the CDR3 is TGTGCCAGCAGCACTATCCACGGACAGGGCTTGTACGAGCAGTACTTC. Its translation: CASSTIHGQGLYEQYF.

The chain uses TRBV6-5 and TRBJ2-3, with 9 bases identical to TRBD1. Trimming at V came to 4 bases and at J to 3 bases, leaving 5 bases not matched to a gene. The CDR3 has 15 amino acids. Germline assignment: CDR1 MNHEY and CDR2 SVGAGI. The CDR3 DNA reads TGTGCCAGCAGTTCCGGGACAGGGATTACAGATACGCAGTATTTT. It codes for CASSSGTGITDTQYF.

This chain joins TRBV7-3 and TRBJ2-1; tentative D call: TRBD1 (6 bases). Germline assignment: CDR1 SGHTA and CDR2 FQGTGA. The CDR3 covers 15 residues. With 2 bases removed from V and 8 bases from J, the gap between germline ends came to 16 bases. The CDR3 bases are TGTGCCAGCAGCTTAGGGCAGGGGAATTTCCATGAGCAGTTCTTC. This translates into CASSLGQGNFHEQFF.

V and J are TRBV6-5 and TRBJ1-1; maybe TRBD1 (5 bases). Germline CDR1 reads MNHEY; CDR2 reads SVGAGI. With 2 bases removed from V and 7 bases from J, the gap between germline ends came to 8 bases. The CDR3 runs 12 residues. CDR3 nucleotides: TGTGCCAGCAGTTACAGGGGCTATGAAGCTTTCTTT. Translated: CASSYRGYEAFF.

This chain joins TRBV9 and TRBJ2-4; D is undetermined. The CDR3 runs to 14 residues. V lost 0 bases and J lost 0, with 4 bases in between. CDR1 and CDR2 from the germline V gene are SGDLS and YYNGEE. CDR3 protein: CASSVGLAKNIQYF. CDR3 nucleotide sequence: TGTGCCAGCAGCGTAGGCCTAGCCAAAAACATTCAGTACTTC.

The chain carries TRBV19 and TRBJ2-1; D is ambiguous. This CDR3 is 17 amino acids long. Germline values: CDR1 LNHDA, CDR2 SQIVND (reference sequence). V was cut by 0 bases and J by 4 bases, with 16 bases left in between. CDR3 region: CASSIDQHAGGYNEQFF. CDR3 coding DNA: TGTGCCAGTAGTATAGATCAACACGCCGGTGGGTACAATGAGCAGTTCTTC.

The chain carries TRBV27 and TRBJ2-2; 7 nucleotides agree with TRBD1. J gave up 1 base and V 2 bases, and 1 base lay outside the gene matches. CDR1 and CDR2 (germline): MNHEY, SMNVEV (reference sequence). The CDR3 has 15 amino acids. The CDR3 loop reads CASSLNRGNTGELFF. The CDR3 nucleotides read TGTGCCAGCAGTTTAAACAGGGGGAACACCGGGGAGCTGTTTTTT.

The rearrangement uses TRBV7-9 and TRBJ2-1; 13 nucleotides match TRBD2. Germline CDR1 SEHNR, CDR2 FQNEAQ (reference sequence). With 5 bases clipped from V and 6 bases from J, the junction kept 7 bases outside the gene matches. This CDR3 is built from 16 residues. This chain's CDR3 is CASSLGTSGAANEQFF. In nucleotides, the CDR3 is TGTGCCAGCAGCCTGGGGACTAGCGGGGCAGCCAATGAGCAGTTCTTC.

This clone was detected once. The chain has TRBV5-1 and TRBJ2-3; D perhaps matches TRBD1 (5 bases). In germline, CDR1 is SGHRS, CDR2 YFSETQ. V lost 0 bases to trimming and J lost 3 bases, with 14 bases between them. The CDR3 is made up of 16 amino acids. The DNA for the CDR3 is TGCGCCAGCAGCTTGGGATTCAGGGAAAAGACAGATACGCAGTATTTT. Its protein is CASSLGFREKTDTQYF.

The chain recombines TRBV7-9 with TRBJ2-1, with D tentatively TRBD2 (6 bases). There are 18 residues in the CDR3. Germline loops: CDR1 SEHNR, CDR2 FQNEAQ (reference sequence). V was shortened by 5 bases and J by 1 base, with 21 bases between the two germline ends. CDR3 residues: CASSLPGTRSFSYNEQFF. In DNA form, the CDR3 reads TGTGCCAGCAGCCTCCCCGGGACTCGCTCTTTTTCCTACAATGAGCAGTTCTTC.

The chain has TRBV7-9 and TRBJ2-7; 7 nucleotides agree with TRBD2. The CDR3 totals 13 residues. The V segment lost 4 bases and the J segment 1 base; nucleotides outside the gene matches: 1. The germline gives CDR1 SEHNR, CDR2 FQNEAQ (reference sequence). The CDR3 bases are TGTGCCAGCAGCTCACTAGCGTCCTACGAGCAGTACTTC. Translating gives CASSSLASYEQYF. The full variable domain, its missing parts supplied by reference TRBV7-9 and TRBJ2-7, is DTGVSQNPRHKITKRGQNVTFRCDPISEHNRLYWYRQTLGQGPEFLTYFQNEAQLEKSRLLSDRFSAERPKGSFSTLEIQRTEQGDSAMYLCASSSLASYEQYFGPGTRLTVT.